A single sample gave rise to the 20 T cell receptor beta chains below, sequenced in a study of shared clonotypes between healthy human individuals. Profiled with immunoSEQ multiplex PCR; TCRdb holds only in-frame clones, not every one. Counted here are some 500,000 clones, 90% to 97% occurring once; the ten biggest clones make up less than 0.06%. Material: naive CD4+ T cells sorted from blood. Documented subset: CD45RA+ positively selected. The origin of the receptors is a young woman in good health.

This rearrangement joins TRBV5-4 to TRBJ1-4; 9 bases agree with TRBD1. Germline assignment: CDR1 SGHNT and CDR2 YYREEE (reference sequence). V trimming: 0 bases; J trimming: 5 bases; junction bases outside the gene matches: 5. The length of the CDR3 is 16 residues. CDR3 amino acids: CASSLAGQGVNEKLFF. The CDR3 region has the DNA TGTGCCAGCAGCTTGGCGGGACAGGGTGTAAATGAAAAACTGTTTTTT.

This chain joins TRBV10-3 and TRBJ2-1, with TRBD2 matching 8 bases. The CDR3 loop spans 15 amino acids. CDR1 and CDR2 from the germline V gene are ENHRY and SYGVKD. The V gene end was trimmed by 6 bases and the J gene end by 5 bases; junction bases not matched to a gene: 9. CDR3 sequence: CAISFLAGTHNEQFF. The CDR3 DNA reads TGTGCCATCAGCTTCCTAGCGGGCACCCACAATGAGCAGTTCTTC.

The chain recombines TRBV20-1 with TRBJ1-2; a possible D gene is TRBD1 (6 bases). The CDR3 extends over 11 amino acids. V was shortened by 6 bases and J by 6 bases, with 11 bases between the two germline ends. The germline gives CDR1 DFQATT, CDR2 SNEGSKA (reference sequence). The CDR3 loop reads CSAGQKHGYTF. The DNA for the CDR3 is TGCAGTGCCGGACAGAAACATGGCTACACCTTC.

This chain joins TRBV6-6 and TRBJ1-1, with unresolved D. With 3 bases removed from V and 5 bases from J, the gap between germline ends came to 10 bases. CDR1 is MNHNY and CDR2 is SVGAGI in the germline V gene (reference sequence). There are 13 residues in the CDR3. CDR3 nucleotides: TGTGCCAGCAGTTATTTGGTAGAGACTGAAGCTTTCTTT. The encoded protein is CASSYLVETEAFF.

This chain uses TRBV7-9 with TRBJ2-3; unclear D gene. Germline loops: CDR1 SEHNR, CDR2 FQNEAQ (reference sequence). Deletions cut 5 bases from V and 2 bases from J, with 11 bases between. This CDR3 is 14 amino acids long. Here the CDR3 DNA reads TGTGCCAGCAGCCCCCGGGCCACCACAGATACGCAGTATTTT. Translation: CASSPRATTDTQYF.

This chain joins TRBV4-2 and TRBJ2-1; 7 bases align to TRBD2. J lost 5 bases, V lost 3 bases, and 7 bases had no gene match. Germline CDR1 and CDR2: LGHNA and YNFKEQ. CDR3 length: 15 amino acids. CDR3 amino acids: CASSHGGRANNEQFF. The CDR3 bases are TGTGCCAGCAGCCATGGGGGGAGGGCCAACAATGAGCAGTTCTTC.

The J gene is TRBJ2-1, the V gene TRBV6-5, with D hard to call. Trimming cost V 8 bases and J 0 bases, with 8 bases left between them. In germline, CDR1 is MNHEY, CDR2 SVGAGI. The CDR3 runs 13 residues. CDR3 amino acids: CASATYSYNEQFF. CDR3 coding DNA: TGTGCCAGCGCGACTTACTCCTACAATGAGCAGTTCTTC.

The chain couples TRBV7-9 to TRBJ2-3, with 7 bases matching TRBD2. Germline V gives CDR1 SEHNR, CDR2 FQNEAQ (reference sequence). The CDR3 is 15 amino acids. J gave up 0 bases and V 2 bases, and 2 bases lay outside the gene matches. The DNA for the CDR3 is TGTGCCAGCAGCTTAACTAGCGAGAGCACAGATACGCAGTATTTT. This encodes CASSLTSESTDTQYF.

The chain uses TRBV5-1 and TRBJ2-1; TRBD2 is a possible D gene (5 bases). Trimming took 5 bases from V and 7 from J, leaving 19 bases between them. Germline lookup yields CDR1 SGHRS and CDR2 YFSETQ. The CDR3 runs to 15 residues. The DNA for the CDR3 is TGCGCCAGCAGGCCACAGTTGGGAGCTAGGAATGAGCAGTTCTTC. Its protein is CASRPQLGARNEQFF.

The chain has TRBV2 and TRBJ2-7; D is unclear. V lost 7 bases, J lost 0 bases, and 10 bases lay in between. Germline V gene sequence: CDR1 SNHLY, CDR2 FYNNEI. This CDR3 contains 13 residues. The DNA of the CDR3 is TGTGCCAGCATGTCAGGCTCCTCCTACGAGCAGTACTTC. This gives the protein CASMSGSSYEQYF. The full variable domain, completed using reference TRBV2 and TRBJ2-7, is EPEVTQTPSHQVTQMGQEVILRCVPISNHLYFYWYRQILGQKVEFLVSFYNNEISEKSEIFDDQFSVERPDGSNFTLKIRSTKLEDSAMYFCASMSGSSYEQYFGPGTRLTVT.

Comments on this clone: The identical CDR3 is also encoded by other nucleotide sequences in the sample. The chain couples TRBV28 to TRBJ2-7, with a possible D match to TRBD2 (6 bases). The CDR3 is 13 amino acids. In germline, CDR1 is MDHEN, CDR2 SYDVKM. V was trimmed by 7 bases and J by 2 bases, leaving 12 bases between them. The CDR3: CASTLGGPYEQYF. The CDR3 DNA follows: TGTGCCAGCACCCTAGGAGGGCCCTACGAGCAGTACTTC.

Concerning this clone itself: This CDR3 is also generated by other DNA sequences in the sample. The chain recombines TRBV28 with TRBJ1-2, with D uncertain. This CDR3 has 14 amino acids. Per the germline V gene, CDR1 is MDHEN and CDR2 is SYDVKM. Trimming cost V 2 bases and J 1 base, with 8 bases left between them. In nucleotides, the CDR3 is TGTGCCAGCAGTTTAGGCGGCAGTAACTATGGCTACACCTTC. Its translation is CASSLGGSNYGYTF.

Only one count was recorded for this clone. The chain uses TRBV28 and TRBJ2-4; 10 nucleotides line up with TRBD1. CDR1 MDHEN and CDR2 SYDVKM come from the germline V gene. This CDR3 is 12 amino acids long. J gave up 8 bases and V 7 bases, and 2 bases lay outside the gene matches. Here the CDR3 DNA reads TGTGCCAGCATAGACAGGGGGCACATTCAGTACTTC. This gives the protein CASIDRGHIQYF.

J is TRBJ2-1 and V is TRBV6-1; 11 positions match TRBD2. Germline assignment: CDR1 MNHNS and CDR2 SASEGT. V dropped 5 bases and J dropped 3; count of bases not matched to a gene: 3. The CDR3 is 15 residues long. The CDR3 DNA follows: TGTGCCAGCAGTCCCGGGACTAGCGGCTACAATGAGCAGTTCTTC. Amino acids: CASSPGTSGYNEQFF.

In this sample, this clone turned up a few times. The chain links TRBV7-9 to TRBJ1-2; tentatively, D is TRBD1 (5 bases). This CDR3 is 14 amino acids long. Deletions cut 6 bases from V and 8 bases from J, with 19 bases between. The germline gives CDR1 SEHNR, CDR2 FQNEAQ (reference sequence). The CDR3 here is CASSSAGGYGGYTF. CDR3 DNA sequence: TGTGCCAGCAGTAGCGCCGGGGGGTACGGCGGCTACACCTTC. The variable domain in full, with the rest retrieved from reference TRBV7-9 and TRBJ1-2, is DTGVSQNPRHKITKRGQNVTFRCDPISEHNRLYWYRQTLGQGPEFLTYFQNEAQLEKSRLLSDRFSAERPKGSFSTLEIQRTEQGDSAMYLCASSSAGGYGGYTFGSGTRLTVV.

The V gene is TRBV10-3, the J gene TRBJ2-5; the match to TRBD1 covers 7 bases. The closer fit of TRBJ2-7 to the DNA end suggests the J call may be wrong. Germline CDR1 reads ENHRY; CDR2 reads SYGVKD. CDR3 length equals 14 residues. CDR3 sequence: CAISYRDSSYEQYF. The CDR3 region has the DNA TGTGCCATCAGTTACCGGGACAGCTCCTACGAGCAGTACTTC.

The chain couples TRBV5-1 to TRBJ1-2, with D uncertain. Trimming left V 0 bases short and J 7 bases short, with 16 bases between. Germline V CDR1 and CDR2: SGHRS, YFSETQ. The CDR3 sequence is 15 residues long. The CDR3 DNA reads as TGCGCCAGCAGCTTGGAGCGGACGGTGTTTTCTGGCTACACCTTC. Residues: CASSLERTVFSGYTF.

This chain links TRBV4-1 with TRBJ2-5; D possibly corresponds to TRBD1 (6 bases). Near its end, the DNA agrees better with TRBJ2-7, so the J call may be wrong. Germline values: CDR1 MGHRA, CDR2 YSYEKL. This CDR3 has 16 residues. The CDR3 reads CASSHVFRDKAYEQYF. DNA for the CDR3: TGCGCCAGCAGCCATGTTTTCCGGGACAAAGCCTACGAGCAGTACTTC.

The count of this clone is one. The V and J genes are TRBV29-1 and TRBJ2-2; 7 positions agree with TRBD1. CDR3 length equals 17 residues. Germline V gene data show CDR1 as SQVTM and CDR2 as ANQGSEA. CDR3 bases: TGCAGTGCCCAACAGTTGAGAAGGACAGGGAACACCGGGGAGCTGTTTTTT. Translating it yields CSAQQLRRTGNTGELFF.

The chain links TRBV11-2 to TRBJ1-2; 12 bases map to TRBD1. The CDR3 covers 15 residues. Germline trimming cut 5 bases from V and 2 bases from J; bases unmatched to any gene: 3. Germline values: CDR1 SGHAT, CDR2 FQNNGV. The CDR3 DNA reads TGTGCCAGCAGCCCCGGGACAGGGGGCAACTATGGCTACACCTTC. Translated: CASSPGTGGNYGYTF. Combining the CDR3 with reference TRBV11-2 and TRBJ1-2 gives the whole variable domain EAGVAQSPRYKIIEKRQSVAFWCNPISGHATLYWYQQILGQGPKLLIQFQNNGVVDDSQLPKDRFSAERLKGVDSTLKIQPAKLEDSAVYLCASSPGTGGNYGYTFGSGTRLTVV.